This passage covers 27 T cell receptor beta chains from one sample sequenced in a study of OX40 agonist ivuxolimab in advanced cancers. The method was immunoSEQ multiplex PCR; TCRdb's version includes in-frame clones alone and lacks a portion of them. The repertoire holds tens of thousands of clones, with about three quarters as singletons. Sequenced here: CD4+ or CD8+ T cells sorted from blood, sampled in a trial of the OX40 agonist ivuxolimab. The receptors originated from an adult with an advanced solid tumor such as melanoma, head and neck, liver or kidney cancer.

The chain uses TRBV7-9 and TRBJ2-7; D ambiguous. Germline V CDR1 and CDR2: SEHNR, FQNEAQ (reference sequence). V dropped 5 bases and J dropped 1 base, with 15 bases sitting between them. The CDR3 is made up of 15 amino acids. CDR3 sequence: CASSPKFRISYEQYF. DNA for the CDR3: TGTGCCAGCAGCCCAAAGTTCAGGATTTCCTACGAGCAGTACTTC. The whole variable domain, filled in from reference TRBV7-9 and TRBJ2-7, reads DTGVSQNPRHKITKRGQNVTFRCDPISEHNRLYWYRQTLGQGPEFLTYFQNEAQLEKSRLLSDRFSAERPKGSFSTLEIQRTEQGDSAMYLCASSPKFRISYEQYFGPGTRLTVT.

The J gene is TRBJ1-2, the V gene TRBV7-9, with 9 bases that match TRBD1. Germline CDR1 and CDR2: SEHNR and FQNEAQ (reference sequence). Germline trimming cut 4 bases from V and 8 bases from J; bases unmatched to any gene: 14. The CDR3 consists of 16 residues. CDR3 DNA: TGTGCCAGCAGCTCATGGGGACAGGGAGGGGACGTGGGCTACACCTTC. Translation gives CASSSWGQGGDVGYTF.

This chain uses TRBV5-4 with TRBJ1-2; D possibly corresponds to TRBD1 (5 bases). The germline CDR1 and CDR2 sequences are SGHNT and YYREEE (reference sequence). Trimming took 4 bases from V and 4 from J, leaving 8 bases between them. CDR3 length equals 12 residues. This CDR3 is CASSPDSYGYTF. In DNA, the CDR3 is TGTGCCAGCAGCCCTGACAGCTATGGCTACACCTTC.

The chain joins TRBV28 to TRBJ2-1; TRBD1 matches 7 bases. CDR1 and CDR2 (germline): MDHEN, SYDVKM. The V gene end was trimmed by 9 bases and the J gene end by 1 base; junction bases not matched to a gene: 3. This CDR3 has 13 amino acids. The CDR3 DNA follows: TGTGCCAGTTGGGACAGATCCTACAATGAGCAGTTCTTC. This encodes CASWDRSYNEQFF.

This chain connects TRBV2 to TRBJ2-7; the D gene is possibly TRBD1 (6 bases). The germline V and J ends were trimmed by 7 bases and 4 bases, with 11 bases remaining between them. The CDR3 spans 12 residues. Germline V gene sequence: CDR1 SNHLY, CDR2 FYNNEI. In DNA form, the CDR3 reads TGTGCCAGCAAAATTGGACAGTACGAGCAGTACTTC. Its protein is CASKIGQYEQYF. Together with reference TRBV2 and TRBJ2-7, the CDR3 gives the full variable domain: EPEVTQTPSHQVTQMGQEVILRCVPISNHLYFYWYRQILGQKVEFLVSFYNNEISEKSEIFDDQFSVERPDGSNFTLKIRSTKLEDSAMYFCASKIGQYEQYFGPGTRLTVT.

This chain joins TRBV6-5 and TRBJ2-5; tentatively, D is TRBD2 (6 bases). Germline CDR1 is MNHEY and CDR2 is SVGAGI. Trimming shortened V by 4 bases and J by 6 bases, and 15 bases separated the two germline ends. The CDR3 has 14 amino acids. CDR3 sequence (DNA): TGTGCCAGCAGTTTGGGGCGGGGTTCGAAGACCCAGTACTTC. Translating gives CASSLGRGSKTQYF.

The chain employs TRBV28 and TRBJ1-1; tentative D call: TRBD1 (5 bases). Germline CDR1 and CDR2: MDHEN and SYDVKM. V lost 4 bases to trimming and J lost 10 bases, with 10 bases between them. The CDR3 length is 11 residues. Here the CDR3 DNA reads TGTGCCAGCAGTTCCCCCGGGGGAGCTTTCTTT. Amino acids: CASSSPGGAFF.

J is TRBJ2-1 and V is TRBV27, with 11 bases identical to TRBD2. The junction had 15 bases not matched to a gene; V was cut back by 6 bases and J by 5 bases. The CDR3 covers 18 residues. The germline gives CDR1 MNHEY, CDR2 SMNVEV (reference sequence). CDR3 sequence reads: CASSRTSGPGLGNNEQFF. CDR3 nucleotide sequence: TGTGCCAGCAGCAGGACTAGCGGGCCAGGGCTAGGGAACAATGAGCAGTTCTTC.

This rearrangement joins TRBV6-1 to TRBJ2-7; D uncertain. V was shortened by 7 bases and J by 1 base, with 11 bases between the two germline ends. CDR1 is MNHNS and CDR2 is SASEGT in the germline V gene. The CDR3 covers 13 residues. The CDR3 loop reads CASTVVLSYEQYF. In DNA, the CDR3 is TGTGCCAGCACAGTGGTTTTATCCTACGAGCAGTACTTC.

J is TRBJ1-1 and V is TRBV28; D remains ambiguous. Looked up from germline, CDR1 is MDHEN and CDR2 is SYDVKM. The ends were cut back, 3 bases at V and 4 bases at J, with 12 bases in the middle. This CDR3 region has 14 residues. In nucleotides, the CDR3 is TGTGCCAGCAGTTTGCGGGGTGGCGGCACTGAAGCTTTCTTT. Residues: CASSLRGGGTEAFF.

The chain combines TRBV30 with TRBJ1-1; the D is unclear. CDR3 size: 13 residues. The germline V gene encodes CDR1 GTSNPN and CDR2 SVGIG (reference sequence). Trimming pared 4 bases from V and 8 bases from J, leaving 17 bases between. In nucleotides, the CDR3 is TGTGCCTGGAACGTTATCGGGAGTGGCGAAGCTTTCTTT. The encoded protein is CAWNVIGSGEAFF.

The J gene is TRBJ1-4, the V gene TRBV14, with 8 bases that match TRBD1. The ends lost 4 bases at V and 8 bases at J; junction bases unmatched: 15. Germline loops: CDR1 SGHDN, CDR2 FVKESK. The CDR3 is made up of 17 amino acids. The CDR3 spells CASSRRVPGTGGEKLFF. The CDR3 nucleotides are TGTGCCAGCAGCCGGAGAGTCCCCGGGACAGGAGGCGAAAAACTGTTTTTT.

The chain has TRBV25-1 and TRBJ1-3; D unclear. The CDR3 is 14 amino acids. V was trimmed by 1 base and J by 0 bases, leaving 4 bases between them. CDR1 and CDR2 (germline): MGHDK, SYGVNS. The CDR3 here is CASSELGSGNTIYF. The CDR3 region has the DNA TGTGCCAGCAGTGAATTGGGCTCTGGAAACACCATATATTTT.

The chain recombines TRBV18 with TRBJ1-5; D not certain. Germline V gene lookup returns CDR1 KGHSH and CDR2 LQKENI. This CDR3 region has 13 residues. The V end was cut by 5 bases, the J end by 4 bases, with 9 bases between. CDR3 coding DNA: TGTGCCAGCTCATTCTCGGTGAATCAGCCCCAGCATTTT. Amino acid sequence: CASSFSVNQPQHF.

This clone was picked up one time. The CDR3 bases are TGTGCCAGCAGACTACAGGGGGCCGGCGGGGAGCTGTTTTTT. Amino acid sequence: CASRLQGAGGELFF. The chain couples TRBV7-2 to TRBJ2-2; TRBD1 agrees at 9 bases. From germline, CDR1 is SGHTA and CDR2 FQGNSA. Losses at the gene ends were 6 bases for V and 7 bases for J; bases not matched to a gene: 6. CDR3 size: 14 residues.

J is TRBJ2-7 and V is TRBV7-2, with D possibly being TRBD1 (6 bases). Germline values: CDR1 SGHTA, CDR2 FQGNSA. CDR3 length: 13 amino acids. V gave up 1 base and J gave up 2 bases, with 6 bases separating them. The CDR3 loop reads CASSLGGPYEQYF. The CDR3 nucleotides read TGTGCCAGCAGCTTAGGGGGGCCCTACGAGCAGTACTTC.

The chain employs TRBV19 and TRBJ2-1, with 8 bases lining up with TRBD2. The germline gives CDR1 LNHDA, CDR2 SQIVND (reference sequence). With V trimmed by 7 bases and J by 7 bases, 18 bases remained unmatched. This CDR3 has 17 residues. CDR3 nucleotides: TGTGCCAGTACCAAATCCCCGTCGGGGGGGCCGGAGAATGAGCAGTTCTTC. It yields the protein CASTKSPSGGPENEQFF.

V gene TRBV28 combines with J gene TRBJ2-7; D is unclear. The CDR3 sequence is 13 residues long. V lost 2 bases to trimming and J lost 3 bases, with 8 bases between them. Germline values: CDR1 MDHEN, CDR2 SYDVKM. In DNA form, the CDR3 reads TGTGCCAGCAGTTTACCGGCCCTCTACGAGCAGTACTTC. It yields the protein CASSLPALYEQYF.

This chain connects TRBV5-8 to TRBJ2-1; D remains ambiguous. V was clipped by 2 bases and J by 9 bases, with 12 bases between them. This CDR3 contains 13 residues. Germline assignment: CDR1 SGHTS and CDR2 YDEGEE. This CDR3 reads CASSLSVWGEQFF. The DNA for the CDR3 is TGTGCCAGCAGCTTATCGGTTTGGGGTGAGCAGTTCTTC.

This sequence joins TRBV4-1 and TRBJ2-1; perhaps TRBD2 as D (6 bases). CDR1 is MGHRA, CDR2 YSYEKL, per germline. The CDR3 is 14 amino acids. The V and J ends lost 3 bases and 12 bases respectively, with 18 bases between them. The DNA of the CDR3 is TGCGCCAGCAGCCACCCCGCGATGAGGGGAGGGCAGTTCTTC. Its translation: CASSHPAMRGGQFF.

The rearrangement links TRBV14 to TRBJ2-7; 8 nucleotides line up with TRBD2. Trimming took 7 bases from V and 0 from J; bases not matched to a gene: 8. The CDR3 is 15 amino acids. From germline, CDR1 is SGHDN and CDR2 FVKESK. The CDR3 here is CASTLGGGPSYEQYF. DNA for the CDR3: TGTGCCAGCACACTCGGGGGGGGCCCCTCCTACGAGCAGTACTTC.

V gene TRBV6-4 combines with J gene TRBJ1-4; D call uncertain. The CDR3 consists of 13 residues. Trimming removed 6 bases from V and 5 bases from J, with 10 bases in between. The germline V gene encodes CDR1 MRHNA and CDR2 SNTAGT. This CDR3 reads CASRDGANEKLFF. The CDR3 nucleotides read TGTGCCAGCAGAGACGGCGCAAATGAAAAACTGTTTTTT.

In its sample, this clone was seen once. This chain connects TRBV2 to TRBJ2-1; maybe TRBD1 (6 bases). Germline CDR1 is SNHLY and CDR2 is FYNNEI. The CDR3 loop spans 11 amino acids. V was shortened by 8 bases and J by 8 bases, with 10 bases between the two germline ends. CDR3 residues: CASGGRYEQFF. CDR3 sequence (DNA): TGTGCCAGCGGGGGCCGGTATGAGCAGTTCTTC.

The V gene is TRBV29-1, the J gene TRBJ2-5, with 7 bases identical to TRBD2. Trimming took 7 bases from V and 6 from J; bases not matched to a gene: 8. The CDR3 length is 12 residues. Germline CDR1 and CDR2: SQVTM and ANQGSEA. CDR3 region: CSATGTIKTQYF. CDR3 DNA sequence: TGCAGCGCGACCGGGACTATCAAGACCCAGTACTTC.

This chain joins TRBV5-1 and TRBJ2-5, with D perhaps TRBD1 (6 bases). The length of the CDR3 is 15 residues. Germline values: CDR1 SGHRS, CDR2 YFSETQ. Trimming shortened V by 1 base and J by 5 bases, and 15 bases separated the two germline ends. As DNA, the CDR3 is TGCGCCAGCAGCTTGACTGGTAACAGGGAGGAGACCCAGTACTTC. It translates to CASSLTGNREETQYF.

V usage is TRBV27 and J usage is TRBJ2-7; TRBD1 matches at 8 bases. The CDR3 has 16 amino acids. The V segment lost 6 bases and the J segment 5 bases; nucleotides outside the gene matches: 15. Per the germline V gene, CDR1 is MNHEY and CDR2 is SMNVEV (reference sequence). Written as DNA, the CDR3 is TGTGCCAGCAGCCGCCTCCGGGACAGGCCTTTCCACGAGCAGTACTTC. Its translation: CASSRLRDRPFHEQYF.

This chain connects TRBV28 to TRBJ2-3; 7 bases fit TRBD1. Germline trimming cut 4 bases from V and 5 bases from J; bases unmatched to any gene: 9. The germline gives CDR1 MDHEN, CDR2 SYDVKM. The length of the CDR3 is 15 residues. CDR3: CASSSDRKVIDTQYF. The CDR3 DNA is TGTGCCAGCAGTTCGGACAGGAAGGTTATAGATACGCAGTATTTT. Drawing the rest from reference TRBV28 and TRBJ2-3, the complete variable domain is DVKVTQSSRYLVKRTGEKVFLECVQDMDHENMFWYRQDPGLGLRLIYFSYDVKMKEKGDIPEGYSVSREKKERFSLILESASTNQTSMYLCASSSDRKVIDTQYFGPGTRLTVL.